Presented here are 2 T cell receptor beta chains from one specimen sequenced in a study of Ad26.COV2.S vaccination and SARS-CoV-2 variants. Treatment noted: roughly 20 received Ad26.COV2.S at low or high dose, single or two shots; roughly five received placebo; per-sample allocation not given. At day 63 after the first vaccine or placebo injection, samples were drawn. Clones were sequenced by immunoSEQ multiplex PCR, and TCRdb holds only the in-frame ones, with some missing. The table shows fewer than 500,000 clones, with roughly 90% occurring only once. The source was peripheral blood, collected in a trial of Ad26.COV2.S vaccine versus placebo. The receptors shown here come from a person between 18 and 59 years old who received the Ad26.COV2.S COVID-19 vaccine or a placebo.

Only a few counts were recorded for this clone. CDR3 in DNA: TGTGCCTGGAGTCCGCCGGGACTAGACTACAATGAGCAGTTCTTC. Its protein is CAWSPPGLDYNEQFF. The chain combines TRBV30 with TRBJ2-1; 8 bases agree with TRBD2. The CDR3 totals 15 residues. J lost 3 bases, V lost 2 bases, and 6 bases had no gene match. CDR1 is GTSNPN and CDR2 is SVGIG in the germline V gene (reference sequence).

V gene TRBV20-1 combines with J gene TRBJ2-1; D is uncertain. CDR1 is DFQATT, CDR2 SNEGSKA, per germline (reference sequence). V was shortened by 0 bases and J by 6 bases, with 3 bases between the two germline ends. CDR3 length: 11 amino acids. This CDR3 reads CSARESNEQFF. The CDR3 region has the DNA TGCAGTGCTAGAGAATCCAATGAGCAGTTCTTC.